The next 10 T cell receptor beta chains were all read from a single sample in a study of technical replicates of blood from a few donors. Generated by immunoSEQ multiplex PCR, the TCRdb table keeps only in-frame clones and is missing some. This table holds about 87,000 clones, approximately 95% found once. Sequencing was done on a sample of T cells isolated from PBMCs. Receptor source: a human donor in good health.

This rearrangement joins TRBV6-5 to TRBJ1-3; D unresolved. There are 13 residues in the CDR3. The germline V and J ends were trimmed by 8 bases and 0 bases, with 8 bases remaining between them. Germline CDR1 and CDR2: MNHEY and SVGAGI. The CDR3 is CASWRGSGNTIYF. In DNA, the CDR3 is TGTGCCAGCTGGCGGGGCTCTGGAAACACCATATATTTT.

This chain links TRBV20-1 with TRBJ1-4; D is unclear. The germline V gene encodes CDR1 DFQATT and CDR2 SNEGSKA (reference sequence). The CDR3 contains 11 residues. This CDR3 is CSTAGNEKLFF. CDR3 bases: TGCAGCACGGCGGGAAATGAAAAACTGTTTTTT.

The chain is built from TRBV7-2 and TRBJ2-3, with D tentatively TRBD1 (6 bases). The germline V gene encodes CDR1 SGHTA and CDR2 FQGNSA. The CDR3 sequence is 14 residues long. V lost 2 bases, J lost 6 bases, and 12 bases lay in between. The CDR3 sequence: CASSLRWGPDTQYF. The CDR3 DNA sequence: TGTGCCAGCAGCTTAAGATGGGGGCCTGATACGCAGTATTTT.

In this sample, this clone turned up once. The V and J genes are TRBV2 and TRBJ2-7, with TRBD1 identical over 9 bases. Germline V gene sequence: CDR1 SNHLY, CDR2 FYNNEI. The V gene end was trimmed by 7 bases and the J gene end by 4 bases; junction bases not matched to a gene: 14. The CDR3 length is 16 residues. In DNA form, the CDR3 reads TGTGCCAGCACCCGGGACAGGGAGTTCGTGTTGTACGAGCAGTACTTC. It codes for CASTRDREFVLYEQYF.

This chain connects TRBV7-3 to TRBJ2-5, with 11 bases fitting TRBD2. CDR3 length: 15 amino acids. Germline values: CDR1 SGHTA, CDR2 FQGTGA. With V trimmed by 6 bases and J by 5 bases, 8 bases remained unmatched. The CDR3 reads CASSLAGGPMETQYF. The CDR3 DNA sequence: TGTGCCAGCAGTTTAGCGGGAGGGCCTATGGAGACCCAGTACTTC.

The chain joins TRBV5-8 to TRBJ2-5, with 13 bases identical to TRBD2. V lost 4 bases to trimming and J lost 5 bases; unmatched junction nucleotides: 5. This CDR3 is built from 15 residues. Per the germline V gene, CDR1 is SGHTS and CDR2 is YDEGEE. DNA of the CDR3: TGTGCCAGCAGCCTACTAGCGGGAGGGTCGGAGACCCAGTACTTC. Its protein is CASSLLAGGSETQYF.

The chain recombines TRBV10-3 with TRBJ2-7; no definite D call. The V end lost 4 bases, the J end lost 5 bases, and 18 bases lay between the germline ends. The V gene's germline CDR1 is ENHRY and CDR2 SYGVKD. The CDR3 totals 15 residues. The CDR3: CAISGGVTIDHEQYF. CDR3 nucleotides: TGTGCCATCAGTGGTGGAGTTACTATTGACCACGAGCAGTACTTC.

The chain joins TRBV27 to TRBJ2-3; TRBD2 aligns across 10 bases. Germline assignment: CDR1 MNHEY and CDR2 SMNVEV (reference sequence). This CDR3 has 16 amino acids. Trimming removed 7 bases from V and 5 bases from J; junction bases left unmatched: 12. CDR3 loop: CASISSLAGAGDTQYF. For the CDR3, the DNA is TGTGCCAGCATCTCTTCCCTAGCGGGAGCCGGAGATACGCAGTATTTT.

V gene TRBV10-3 combines with J gene TRBJ1-5; 7 bases are a match to TRBD1. V trimming: 2 bases; J trimming: 4 bases; junction bases outside the gene matches: 2. Germline CDR1 and CDR2: ENHRY and SYGVKD. This CDR3 comprises 14 residues. This CDR3 is CAISEQGENQPQHF. CDR3 nucleotide sequence: TGTGCCATCAGTGAGCAGGGGGAAAATCAGCCCCAGCATTTT.

The genes are TRBV5-1 and TRBJ2-1; TRBD2 matches at 10 bases. The CDR3 sequence is 14 residues long. V shed 2 bases, J shed 7 bases, and the junction held 3 bases outside the gene matches. Germline assignment: CDR1 SGHRS and CDR2 YFSETQ. CDR3 nucleotides: TGCGCCAGCAGCTTCCCTAGCGGGAGTAATGAGCAGTTCTTC. This gives the protein CASSFPSGSNEQFF.